This T cell receptor beta chain was sequenced in a study of OX40 agonist ivuxolimab in advanced cancers. For the study at large: Each dose-escalation patient presented with hepatocellular carcinoma, melanoma, renal cell or head and neck cancer. Study results and caveats: Partial responders treated at 0.1-3.0 mg/kg exhibited clonal expansion among the lowest measured.

Profiled with immunoSEQ multiplex PCR; TCRdb holds only in-frame clones, not every one. Here the sample spans around 30,000 clones, roughly 85% being singletons. As regards this clone: As yet, its antigen is unknown.

The CDR3 sequence is 12 residues long. CDR1 and CDR2 (germline): SGHTA, FQGNSA. The junction had 9 bases not matched to a gene; V was cut back by 5 bases and J by 14 bases. This clonotype was obtained from an adult with an advanced solid tumor such as melanoma, head and neck, liver or kidney cancer. The sample consisted of CD4+ or CD8+ T cells sorted from blood, taken in a trial of the OX40 agonist ivuxolimab. This rearrangement joins TRBV7-2 to TRBJ2-1; 7 bases fit TRBD2. This CDR3 reads CASSLFPGGEFF. DNA for the CDR3: TGTGCCAGCAGCCTCTTCCCGGGGGGTGAGTTCTTC.